One sample yielded the 23 T cell receptor beta chains listed below, sequenced in a study of T cell repertoires in cytomegalovirus infection. Using its own MiXCR run on the reads, TCRdb lists one record per CDR3 protein. The sample holds around 440,000 distinct CDR3 sequences; 10% to 12% are singletons and the top ten take around 9.6%. Specimen: PBMCs. The receptors were sampled from a human donor in good health (CMV status not recorded). Some clones in this sample may be carry-over from other donors' samples.

This clonotype was observed many times. The chain is built from TRBV11-3 and TRBJ2-1, with 9 nucleotides matching TRBD1. CDR1 SGHNT and CDR2 YENEEA come from the germline V gene. CDR3 length: 15 amino acids. The junction had 7 bases not matched to a gene; V was cut back by 2 bases and J by 8 bases. This CDR3 is CASSLRGTGFDEQFF. The CDR3 nucleotides read TGTGCCAGCAGCTTAAGAGGGACAGGGTTCGATGAGCAGTTCTTC.

This clonotype was detected many times. The chain uses TRBV4-2 and TRBJ2-7; no reliable D call. The CDR3 loop spans 14 amino acids. V was clipped by 4 bases and J by 0 bases, with 10 bases between them. Germline CDR1 LGHNA, CDR2 YNFKEQ. Here the CDR3 reads CASSREISSYEQYF. CDR3 nucleotide sequence: TGTGCCAGCAGCCGAGAGATAAGCTCCTACGAGCAGTACTTC.

In its sample, this clonotype was seen many times. The V gene is TRBV28, the J gene TRBJ2-3, with 9 bases that match TRBD1. Germline V gene sequence: CDR1 MDHEN, CDR2 SYDVKM. The V and J ends lost 5 bases and 1 base, in that order; junction bases with no gene match: 7. The CDR3 is 16 residues long. The CDR3 loop reads CASSPSGTGRTDTQYF. The CDR3 nucleotides are TGTGCCAGCAGTCCTTCCGGGACAGGGCGCACAGATACGCAGTATTTT.

The sample holds a few counts of this clonotype. This CDR3 is CAWSGYTEERGSTQYF. The CDR3 DNA is TGTGCCTGGAGTGGTTACACAGAGGAACGGGGGAGTACGCAGTATTTT. This chain uses TRBV30 with TRBJ2-3, with TRBD2 as a possible D gene (6 bases). This CDR3 region has 16 residues. In germline, CDR1 is GTSNPN, CDR2 SVGIG (reference sequence). The V end lost 1 base, the J end lost 8 bases, and 22 bases lay between the germline ends.

The rearrangement uses TRBV29-1 and TRBJ1-1, with D possibly matching TRBD1 (6 bases). CDR3 length: 13 residues. V gave up 2 bases and J gave up 1 base, with 8 bases separating them. Germline CDR1 reads SQVTM; CDR2 reads ANQGSEA. The CDR3 DNA sequence: TGCAGCGTTGAATACAGGGCGAACACTGAAGCTTTCTTT. It yields the protein CSVEYRANTEAFF.

This clonotype was seen ten or more times. The V gene is TRBV28, the J gene TRBJ2-7; 8 nucleotides align to TRBD2. Looked up from germline, CDR1 is MDHEN and CDR2 is SYDVKM. This CDR3 contains 15 residues. Losses at the gene ends were 5 bases for V and 4 bases for J; bases not matched to a gene: 10. CDR3 residues: CASSLPAGAPYEQYF. Here the CDR3 DNA reads TGTGCCAGCAGTCTACCAGCGGGAGCCCCATACGAGCAGTACTTC.

The chain uses TRBV20-1 and TRBJ1-5, with 9 positions matching TRBD1. The CDR3 has 15 residues. Germline V CDR1 and CDR2: DFQATT, SNEGSKA (reference sequence). V shed 6 bases, J shed 2 bases, and the junction held 8 bases outside the gene matches. Here the CDR3 reads CSALGQGPRNQPQHF. CDR3 nucleotide sequence: TGCAGTGCCCTCGGACAGGGGCCCCGCAATCAGCCCCAGCATTTT.

This chain uses TRBV18 with TRBJ1-1; no firm D call. V was cut by 2 bases and J by 0 bases, with 10 bases left in between. This CDR3 comprises 15 residues. Per the germline V gene, CDR1 is KGHSH and CDR2 is LQKENI. The CDR3 region is CASSPIADMNTEAFF. The CDR3 bases are TGTGCCAGCTCACCAATCGCAGACATGAACACTGAAGCTTTCTTT.

J is TRBJ1-1 and V is TRBV28; D remains unclear. The CDR3 totals 11 residues. Looked up from germline, CDR1 is MDHEN and CDR2 is SYDVKM. V lost 5 bases and J lost 9, with 10 bases in between. The CDR3 spells CASSLTNKAFF. CDR3 nucleotide sequence: TGTGCCAGCAGTCTGACTAATAAAGCTTTCTTT.

This clonotype showed up many times. The chain uses TRBV28 and TRBJ1-1; 8 bases match TRBD1. The germline V gene has CDR1 MDHEN and CDR2 SYDVKM. The ends lost 5 bases at V and 1 base at J; junction bases unmatched: 6. The CDR3 consists of 15 residues. For the CDR3, the DNA is TGTGCCAGCAGTACACCAGGGGGCGGGAACACTGAAGCTTTCTTT. Translation gives CASSTPGGGNTEAFF.

The CDR3 sequence is CASSILLRGNTGELFF. The CDR3 coding sequence is TGTGCCAGTAGTATTCTTCTAAGGGGGAACACCGGGGAGCTGTTTTTT. The chain links TRBV19 to TRBJ2-2; possible D gene TRBD1, 5 bases. The CDR3 has 16 residues. Germline CDR1 LNHDA, CDR2 SQIVND (reference sequence). The V end lost 3 bases, the J end lost 1 base, and 12 bases lay between the germline ends.

The sample holds many counts of this clonotype. CDR3 region: CASSLGGLVTEAFF. The CDR3 coding sequence is TGCGCCAGCAGCTTGGGGGGGCTGGTCACTGAAGCTTTCTTT. This chain joins TRBV5-1 and TRBJ1-1; a possible D gene is TRBD1 (6 bases). This CDR3 is 14 amino acids long. Deletions cut 0 bases from V and 4 bases from J, with 10 bases between. The germline gives CDR1 SGHRS, CDR2 YFSETQ.

This clonotype was observed at least ten times. The chain uses TRBV6-5 and TRBJ2-3; unclear D gene. The CDR3 is 15 amino acids. The germline CDR1 and CDR2 sequences are MNHEY and SVGAGI. V was clipped by 2 bases and J by 3 bases, with 12 bases between them. CDR3 nucleotides: TGTGCCAGCAGTTACCAGGCGGAAAAGACAGATACGCAGTATTTT. This sequence encodes CASSYQAEKTDTQYF.

In this sample, this clonotype turned up many times. The V and J genes are TRBV12-3 or TRBV12-4 and TRBJ2-4; 7 nucleotides align to TRBD1. The CDR3 consists of 12 residues. The V and J ends lost 8 bases and 7 bases, in that order; junction bases with no gene match: 5. CDR3 residues: CASRHRGNIQYF. The CDR3 coding sequence is TGTGCCAGCCGCCACAGGGGCAACATTCAGTACTTC.

V usage is TRBV28 and J usage is TRBJ2-6, with TRBD1 identical over 7 bases. From germline, CDR1 is MDHEN and CDR2 SYDVKM. The CDR3 covers 18 residues. V was clipped by 2 bases and J by 3 bases; unmatched bases: 10. CDR3 coding DNA: TGTGCCAGCAGTTTAGTAGTAGGGGGCGCCTTTGGGGCCAACGTCCTGACTTTC. Its translation is CASSLVVGGAFGANVLTF. Using reference TRBV28 and TRBJ2-6 for the parts outside the CDR3, the full variable domain is DVKVTQSSRYLVKRTGEKVFLECVQDMDHENMFWYRQDPGLGLRLIYFSYDVKMKEKGDIPEGYSVSREKKERFSLILESASTNQTSMYLCASSLVVGGAFGANVLTFGAGSRLTVL.

This chain connects TRBV28 to TRBJ2-3; 7 nucleotides line up with TRBD2. Per the germline V gene, CDR1 is MDHEN and CDR2 is SYDVKM. The CDR3 contains 16 residues. Trimming cost V 5 bases and J 1 base; bases outside gene matches: 9. The CDR3 here is CASSPRPRGGTDTQYF. CDR3 sequence (DNA): TGTGCCAGCAGTCCCAGGCCCCGGGGGGGCACAGATACGCAGTATTTT. The whole variable domain, filled in from reference TRBV28 and TRBJ2-3, reads DVKVTQSSRYLVKRTGEKVFLECVQDMDHENMFWYRQDPGLGLRLIYFSYDVKMKEKGDIPEGYSVSREKKERFSLILESASTNQTSMYLCASSPRPRGGTDTQYFGPGTRLTVL.

Comment on this clonotype: One base away lies a much larger clone, so this may be a sequencing read error. The chain couples TRBV6-5 to TRBJ2-1; 7 bases are shared with TRBD1. Per germline, CDR1 MNHEY and CDR2 SVGAGI. Trimming removed 8 bases from V and 5 bases from J; junction bases left unmatched: 15. The CDR3 sequence is 16 residues long. CDR3 DNA sequence: TGTGCCAGCTCCAGATTGAACAGGGGCCGTAACAATGAGCAGTTCTTC. Translation: CASSRLNRGRNNEQFF.

This clonotype was seen many times. The rearrangement uses TRBV6-6 and TRBJ1-1; tentative D call: TRBD1 (5 bases). Germline loops: CDR1 MNHNY, CDR2 SVGAGI (reference sequence). The CDR3 covers 15 residues. Trimming removed 4 bases at V and 4 bases at J, with 16 bases between. The DNA for the CDR3 is TGTGCCAGCAGTTTACCCATGGGGGGGAGCACTGAAGCTTTCTTT. It encodes CASSLPMGGSTEAFF.

This clonotype has ten or more counts. The CDR3 loop is CASRLDRLSNQPQHF. The CDR3 region has the DNA TGTGCCAGCAGATTGGACAGGTTGAGCAATCAGCCCCAGCATTTT. The rearrangement links TRBV2 to TRBJ1-5; TRBD1 aligns across 7 bases. The CDR3 contains 15 residues. The germline gives CDR1 SNHLY, CDR2 FYNNEI. The junction had 6 bases not matched to a gene; V was cut back by 6 bases and J by 1 base.

This clonotype was found many times. The J gene is TRBJ2-3, the V gene TRBV6-1, with 9 positions matching TRBD2. CDR3 length: 15 amino acids. Germline CDR1 and CDR2: MNHNS and SASEGT. The V and J ends lost 8 bases and 0 bases, in that order; junction bases with no gene match: 6. CDR3 DNA: TGTGCCAGCGCTTTGGCGGGGGGGAGCACAGATACGCAGTATTTT. Translating gives CASALAGGSTDTQYF.

This clonotype was counted only a few times. The chain couples TRBV18 to TRBJ2-1; no clear D gene. Trimming left V 2 bases short and J 0 bases short, with 11 bases between. The CDR3 totals 16 residues. Germline assignment: CDR1 KGHSH and CDR2 LQKENI. The CDR3 DNA reads as TGTGCCAGCTCACCAGGTTTACAGATCTCCTACAATGAGCAGTTCTTC. Protein sequence: CASSPGLQISYNEQFF.

This clonotype was observed many times. The chain joins TRBV5-4 to TRBJ1-4; D is perhaps TRBD1 (6 bases). From germline, CDR1 is SGHNT and CDR2 YYREEE (reference sequence). This CDR3 contains 17 residues. The germline V and J ends were trimmed by 4 bases and 0 bases, with 16 bases remaining between them. The CDR3 sequence is CASSPGAGASTNEKLFF. CDR3 in DNA: TGTGCCAGCAGCCCGGGGGCAGGGGCTTCAACTAATGAAAAACTGTTTTTT.

This clonotype was recorded at least ten times. CDR3 sequence: CASSEYQETQYF. The CDR3 bases are TGTGCCAGCTCGGAGTACCAAGAGACCCAGTACTTC. V and J are TRBV2 and TRBJ2-5; D is ambiguous. Trimming removed 8 bases from V and 0 bases from J, with 7 bases in between. This CDR3 region has 12 residues. Germline CDR1 SNHLY, CDR2 FYNNEI.